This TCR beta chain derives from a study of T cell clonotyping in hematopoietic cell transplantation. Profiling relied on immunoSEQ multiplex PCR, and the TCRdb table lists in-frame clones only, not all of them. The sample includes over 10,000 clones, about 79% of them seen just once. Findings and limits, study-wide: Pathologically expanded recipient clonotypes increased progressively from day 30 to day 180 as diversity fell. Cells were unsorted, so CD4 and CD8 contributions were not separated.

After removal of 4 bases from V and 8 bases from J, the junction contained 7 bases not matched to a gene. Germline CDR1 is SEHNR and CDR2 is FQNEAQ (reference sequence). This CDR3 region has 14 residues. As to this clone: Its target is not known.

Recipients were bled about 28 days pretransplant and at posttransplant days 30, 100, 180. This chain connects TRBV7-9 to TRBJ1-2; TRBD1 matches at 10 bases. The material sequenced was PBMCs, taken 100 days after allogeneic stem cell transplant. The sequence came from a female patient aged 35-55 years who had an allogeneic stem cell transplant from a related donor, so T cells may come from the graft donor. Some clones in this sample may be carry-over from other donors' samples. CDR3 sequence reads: CASSWAGTGDGYTF. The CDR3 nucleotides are TGTGCCAGCAGCTGGGCCGGGACAGGGGACGGCTACACCTTC. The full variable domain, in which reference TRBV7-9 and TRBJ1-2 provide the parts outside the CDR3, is DTGVSQNPRHKITKRGQNVTFRCDPISEHNRLYWYRQTLGQGPEFLTYFQNEAQLEKSRLLSDRFSAERPKGSFSTLEIQRTEQGDSAMYLCASSWAGTGDGYTFGSGTRLTVV.